A selection of T cell receptor beta chains follows, all from one sample in a study of blood T cell repertoires in COVID-19. Using immunoSEQ multiplex PCR, the repertoire was profiled, and TCRdb retains in-frame clones only, with some absent. Of 90,000 to 150,000 clones listed, roughly 90% were seen once; the top ten hold approximately 7.2%. The sequenced sample consisted of peripheral blood. The receptor source for this set is a man between 65 and 79 years old who had recovered from COVID-19. Both conserved end residues are part of each CDR3. The D gene is left open where the match is weak. The size entry is marked missing in some rows and otherwise reads once, few, many or a size class.

size,D,V,J,DNA,CDR3
-,TRBD2,TRBV5-5,TRBJ2-2,TGTGCCAGCAGCTTTCTACAGGCGGGAGGCGTCGGGGAGCTGTTTTTT,CASSFLQAGGVGELFF
-,-,TRBV28,TRBJ1-1,TGTGCCAGCGGGCGAGAGGGTGGAGCGACTGAAGCTTTCTTT,CASGREGGATEAFF
-,-,TRBV29-1,TRBJ1-3,TGCAGCGTTGAAGATGTCAGAAAAACTGGAAACACCATATATTTT,CSVEDVRKTGNTIYF
-,-,TRBV27,TRBJ2-7,TGTGCCAGCAGTTTAGTGGGCAGGGGGGATTACGAGCAGTACTTC,CASSLVGRGDYEQYF
-,TRBD1,TRBV7-8,TRBJ2-2,TGTGCCAGCAGCCCGAGCCAAGCGACAGGGGCCACCGGGGAGCTGTTTTTT,CASSPSQATGATGELFF
once,TRBD2,TRBV6-2/TRBV6-3,TRBJ2-2,TGTGCCAGCAGTTCGAGAGACCCGGGACTAGCGGGAGTGGGGACCGGGGAGCTGTTTTTT,CASSSRDPGLAGVGTGELFF
-,TRBD2,TRBV27,TRBJ2-3,TGTGCCAGCAGTTTACAAGGACTAGCGGGCTTTTTGGGGCCAGATACGCAGTATTTT,CASSLQGLAGFLGPDTQYF
-,-,TRBV3-1/TRBV3-2,TRBJ1-1,TGTGCCAGCAGCCAATTACAGGCCTCTGAAGCTTTCTTT,CASSQLQASEAFF
-,TRBD2,TRBV7-3,TRBJ2-1,TGTGCCAGCAGCTTAACGGGACTAGCGGGTGTAGGCCACAATGAGCAGTTCTTC,CASSLTGLAGVGHNEQFF
-,-,TRBV29-1,TRBJ2-5,TGCAGCGTTCTAGGGGGGGCAGAGACCCAGTACTTC,CSVLGGAETQYF
-,TRBD1,TRBV29-1,TRBJ1-1,TGCAGCTGGGACAGGGGGCCCGGCACTGAAGCTTTCTTT,CSWDRGPGTEAFF
-,-,TRBV6-5,TRBJ1-2,TGTGCCAGCAGCTTACAGGGCAGGGACTATGGCTACACCTTC,CASSLQGRDYGYTF
many,-,TRBV7-2,TRBJ2-7,TGTGCCAGCCACCCCGGCGGTGGACAGACGGGCGAGCAGTACTTC,CASHPGGGQTGEQYF